The clone carrying this T cell receptor beta chain is a singleton in its sample. Antigen unknown. Treatment defined: roughly ten-day PBMC culture with coronavirus spike peptide pools or control peptides (ViraFEST assay). The collection of CD4+ T cells from the unexposed donor took place before the COVID-19 pandemic (2011-2018). This entry belongs to a study of vaccination and CD4 T cells after COVID-19. With V trimmed by 8 bases and J by 7 bases, 5 bases remained unmatched. Germline V gives CDR1 DFQATT, CDR2 SNEGSKA (reference sequence). CDR3 length equals 12 residues. With the Oncomine TCR Beta short-read assay, DNA from cultured CD4+ T cells was sequenced. Using its own MiXCR run on the PCR reads, TCRdb lists one record per CDR3 protein. Of roughly 9,900 distinct CDR3 sequences detected, roughly 36% appear once; the ten largest clones hold roughly a third.

The sequencing input was CD4+ T cells from blood, cultured in vitro. The J gene is TRBJ1-4, the V gene TRBV20-1, with 9 bases identical to TRBD1. The sequence was collected from a human donor in good health. CDR3 DNA sequence: TGCAGTCTCGGGACAGGGTTTGAAAAACTGTTTTTT. Translating it yields CSLGTGFEKLFF.